These T cell receptor beta chains were read from a single sample in a study of blood T cell repertoires in COVID-19. TCRdb's table, derived via immunoSEQ multiplex PCR, lists solely in-frame clones and lacks some. Among a few hundred thousand clones listed, around 90% were seen once. The sample comprised peripheral blood. The receptor set was obtained from a young adult with COVID-19, enrolled during active disease. CDR3s include the opening cysteine and the closing phenylalanine or tryptophan. The order of the fields is D gene, clone size, J gene, V gene, CDR3 protein, CDR3 DNA. D genes are given only for firm matches. Size tells how often a clone was seen (once, few, many) or the class of an expanded clone, and some rows leave it out.

>TRBD2|-|TRBJ2-7|TRBV6-1
CASSARLAGAPSYEQYF
TGTGCCAGCAGTGCACGACTAGCGGGAGCCCCCTCCTACGAGCAGTACTTC
>-|-|TRBJ1-6|TRBV2
CASSEGAQGLTPLHF
TGTGCCAGCAGTGAAGGGGCCCAGGGGTTGACACCCCTCCACTTT
>-|-|TRBJ1-2|TRBV6-5
CASATGYGYTF
TGTGCCAGTGCGACAGGCTATGGCTACACCTTC
>TRBD1|-|TRBJ2-3|TRBV24-1
CATSDAGQGANTQYF
TGTGCCACCAGTGATGCCGGACAGGGGGCAAATACGCAGTATTTT
>-|-|TRBJ1-3|TRBV7-8
CASRGGYGNTIYF
TGTGCCAGCAGGGGGGGTTACGGAAACACCATATATTTT
>-|-|TRBJ1-2|TRBV7-8
CASSLATDNYGYTF
TGTGCCAGCAGCTTAGCGACTGATAACTATGGCTACACCTTC
>TRBD1|-|TRBJ2-7|TRBV7-9
CASSFRQGVYEQYF
TGTGCCAGCAGCTTTAGACAGGGGGTATACGAGCAGTACTTC
>-|-|TRBJ1-2|TRBV6-2/TRBV6-3
CASSTSSIDGYTF
TGTGCCAGCAGCACAAGTTCGATCGATGGCTACACCTTC
>TRBD1|-|TRBJ2-3|TRBV29-1
CSGAGQGDTQYF
TGCAGCGGGGCAGGACAGGGAGATACGCAGTATTTT
>TRBD1|-|TRBJ2-5|TRBV6-5
CASSWGQGQTQYF
TGTGCCAGCAGTTGGGGACAGGGCCAGACCCAGTACTTC
>TRBD1|-|TRBJ2-7|TRBV6-5
CATVGQGAVEQYF
TGTGCCACTGTGGGACAGGGGGCGGTCGAGCAGTACTTC
>TRBD1|-|TRBJ2-7|TRBV11-2
CASSLEGGQAYEQYF
TGTGCCAGCAGCTTAGAGGGGGGACAGGCCTACGAGCAGTACTTC
>-|-|TRBJ1-2|TRBV6-5
CASSIDGGLGYGYTF
TGTGCCAGCAGTATCGACGGGGGTTTGGGCTATGGCTACACCTTC
>TRBD2|-|TRBJ2-5|TRBV24-1
CATSDPRLAGEETQYF
TGTGCCACCAGTGACCCCCGGCTAGCGGGAGAAGAGACCCAGTACTTC
>TRBD1|-|TRBJ2-1|TRBV19
CASRQGMNNEQFF
TGTGCCAGCCGACAGGGAATGAACAATGAGCAGTTCTTC
>-|-|TRBJ2-1|TRBV6-1
CASSEVVSRVLDNEQFF
TGTGCCAGCAGTGAAGTAGTTTCCAGGGTCTTGGACAATGAGCAGTTCTTC
>TRBD1|-|TRBJ2-6|TRBV9
CASSPDRVPGANVLTF
TGTGCCAGCAGCCCCGACAGGGTACCTGGGGCCAACGTCCTGACTTTC
>TRBD2|once|TRBJ2-1|TRBV5-1
CASSRGGGDNEQFF
TGCGCCAGCAGCCGCGGGGGTGGGGACAATGAGCAGTTCTTC
>-|-|TRBJ2-5|TRBV29-1
CSVQSGETQYF
TGCAGCGTTCAAAGCGGAGAGACCCAGTACTTC
>-|-|TRBJ2-5|TRBV15
CATRRGTEETQYF
TGTGCCACCCGGAGGGGTACTGAAGAGACCCAGTACTTC
>TRBD1|-|TRBJ2-3|TRBV6-1
CASSELTGLDTQYF
TGTGCCAGCAGTGAACTGACAGGGTTAGATACGCAGTATTTT
>TRBD1|-|TRBJ1-1|TRBV14
CASSQVTGGTEAFF
TGTGCCAGCAGCCAAGTAACAGGGGGCACTGAAGCTTTCTTT
>-|-|TRBJ2-1|TRBV11-2
CASSRLLQGTDEVDEQFF
TGTGCCAGCAGCCGACTATTACAGGGAACCGACGAGGTCGATGAGCAGTTCTTC
>TRBD2|-|TRBJ2-1|TRBV24-1
CATSDPRLAGGYEQFF
TGTGCCACCAGTGATCCTCGACTAGCGGGAGGGTATGAGCAGTTCTTC
>TRBD1|-|TRBJ2-7|TRBV7-6
CASRLGQGRDEQYF
TGTGCCAGCAGACTCGGACAGGGTCGAGACGAGCAGTACTTC
>TRBD1|-|TRBJ1-2|TRBV6-5
CASSDPRDSYGYTF
TGTGCCAGCAGCGACCCTCGGGACAGCTATGGCTACACCTTC
>-|-|TRBJ2-7|TRBV11-2
CASSPPVRAYEQYF
TGTGCCAGCAGCCCCCCCGTGAGGGCCTACGAGCAGTACTTC
>-|-|TRBJ1-5|TRBV27
CASSLFQGAEQPQHF
TGTGCCAGCAGTTTATTTCAAGGGGCTGAACAGCCCCAGCATTTT
>TRBD2|-|TRBJ2-5|TRBV3-1/TRBV3-2
CASTGLAGQQETQYF
TGTGCCAGTACGGGACTAGCGGGACAACAAGAGACCCAGTACTTC
>TRBD1|-|TRBJ1-5|TRBV7-6
CASSEGQYSNQPQHF
TGTGCCAGCAGCGAGGGACAGTATAGCAATCAGCCCCAGCATTTT
>-|-|TRBJ2-7|TRBV6-5
CASSYLTSEQYF
TGTGCCAGCAGTTACCTGACTAGTGAGCAGTACTTC
>-|-|TRBJ2-4|TRBV6-2/TRBV6-3
CASSRRGLNIQYF
TGTGCCAGCAGCCGCCGGGGTCTAAACATTCAGTACTTC
>-|-|TRBJ2-3|TRBV29-1
CSVGARLLDTQYF
TGCAGCGTTGGAGCCCGTCTGTTAGATACGCAGTATTTT
>TRBD2|-|TRBJ2-1|TRBV24-1
CATSSGSSYNEQFF
TGTGCCACCAGTAGCGGGAGCTCCTACAATGAGCAGTTCTTC
>TRBD2|-|TRBJ2-7|TRBV2
CASSVNPGGEQYF
TGTGCCAGCAGTGTGAACCCGGGAGGCGAGCAGTACTTC